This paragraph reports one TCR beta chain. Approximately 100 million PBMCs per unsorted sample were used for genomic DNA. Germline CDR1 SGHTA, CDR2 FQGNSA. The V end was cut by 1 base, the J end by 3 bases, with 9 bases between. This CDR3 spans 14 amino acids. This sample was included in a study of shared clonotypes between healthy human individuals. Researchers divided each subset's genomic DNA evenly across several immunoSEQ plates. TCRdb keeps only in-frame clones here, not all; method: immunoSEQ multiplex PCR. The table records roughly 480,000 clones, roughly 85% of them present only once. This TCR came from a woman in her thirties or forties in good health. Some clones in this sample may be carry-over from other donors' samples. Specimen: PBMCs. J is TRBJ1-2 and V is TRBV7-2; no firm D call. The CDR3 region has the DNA TGTGCCAGCAGCTTAGTGGGAACGGACTATGGCTACACCTTC. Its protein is CASSLVGTDYGYTF.